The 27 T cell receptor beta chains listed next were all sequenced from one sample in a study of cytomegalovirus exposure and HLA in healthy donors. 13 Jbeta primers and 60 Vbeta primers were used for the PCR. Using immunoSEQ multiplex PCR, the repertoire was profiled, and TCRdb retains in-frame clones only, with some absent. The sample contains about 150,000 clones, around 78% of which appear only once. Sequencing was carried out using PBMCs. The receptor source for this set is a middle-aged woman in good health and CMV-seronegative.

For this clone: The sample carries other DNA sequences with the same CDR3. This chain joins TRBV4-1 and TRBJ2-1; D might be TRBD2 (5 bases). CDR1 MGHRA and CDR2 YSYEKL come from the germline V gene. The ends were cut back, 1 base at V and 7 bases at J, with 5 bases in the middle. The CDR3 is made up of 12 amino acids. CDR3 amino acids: CASSQGRNEQFF. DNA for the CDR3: TGCGCCAGCAGCCAAGGGAGGAATGAGCAGTTCTTC.

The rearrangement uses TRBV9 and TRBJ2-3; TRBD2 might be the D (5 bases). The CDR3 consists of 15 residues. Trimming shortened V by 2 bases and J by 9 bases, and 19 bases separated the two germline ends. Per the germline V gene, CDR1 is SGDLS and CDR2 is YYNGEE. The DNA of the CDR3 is TGTGCCAGCAGCGTTCAGGCGGGCCGCCCTGGGACGCAGTATTTT. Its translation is CASSVQAGRPGTQYF.

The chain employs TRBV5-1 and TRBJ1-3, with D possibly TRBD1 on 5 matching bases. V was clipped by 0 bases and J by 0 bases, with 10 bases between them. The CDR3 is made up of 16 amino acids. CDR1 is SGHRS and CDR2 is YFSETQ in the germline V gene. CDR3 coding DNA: TGCGCCAGCAGCTTGGATCGGGGGACCTCTGGAAACACCATATATTTT. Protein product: CASSLDRGTSGNTIYF.

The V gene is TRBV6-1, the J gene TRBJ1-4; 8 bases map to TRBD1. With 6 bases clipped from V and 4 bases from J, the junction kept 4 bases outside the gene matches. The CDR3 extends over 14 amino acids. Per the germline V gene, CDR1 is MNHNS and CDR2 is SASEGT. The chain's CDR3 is CASSRQGFNEKLFF. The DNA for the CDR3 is TGTGCCAGCAGCCGACAGGGGTTTAATGAAAAACTGTTTTTT.

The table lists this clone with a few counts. In nucleotides, the CDR3 is TGCGCCAGCAGCCAAGGGACAGTTAATTACGAGCAGTACTTC. Its translation: CASSQGTVNYEQYF. V usage is TRBV5-1 and J usage is TRBJ2-7; 7 bases line up with TRBD1. CDR1 and CDR2 (germline): SGHRS, YFSETQ. V dropped 4 bases and J dropped 4; count of bases not matched to a gene: 8. The CDR3 is 14 residues long.

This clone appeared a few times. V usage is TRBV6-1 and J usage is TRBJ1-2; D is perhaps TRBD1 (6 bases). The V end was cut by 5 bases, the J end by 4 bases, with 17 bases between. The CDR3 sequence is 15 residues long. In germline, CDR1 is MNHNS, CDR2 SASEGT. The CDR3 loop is CASSTNGQSSYGYTF. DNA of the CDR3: TGTGCCAGCAGTACCAACGGACAGAGTAGCTATGGCTACACCTTC.

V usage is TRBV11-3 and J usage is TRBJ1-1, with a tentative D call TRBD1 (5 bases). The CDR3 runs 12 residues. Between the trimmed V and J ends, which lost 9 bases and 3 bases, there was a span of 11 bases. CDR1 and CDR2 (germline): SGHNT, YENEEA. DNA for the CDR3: TGTGCCAGTAACAGGTCCTACACTGAAGCTTTCTTT. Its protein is CASNRSYTEAFF. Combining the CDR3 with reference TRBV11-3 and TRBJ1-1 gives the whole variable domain EAGVVQSPRYKIIEKKQPVAFWCNPISGHNTLYWYLQNLGQGPELLIRYENEEAVDDSQLPKDRFSAERLKGVDSTLKIQPAELGDSAVYLCASNRSYTEAFFGQGTRLTVV.

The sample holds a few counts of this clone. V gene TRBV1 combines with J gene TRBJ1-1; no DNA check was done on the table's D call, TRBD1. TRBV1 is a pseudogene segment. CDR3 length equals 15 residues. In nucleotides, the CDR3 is TGCACCAGCAGCCGCAGCAGGGCGGTGAACACTGAAGCTTTCTTT. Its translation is CTSSRSRAVNTEAFF.

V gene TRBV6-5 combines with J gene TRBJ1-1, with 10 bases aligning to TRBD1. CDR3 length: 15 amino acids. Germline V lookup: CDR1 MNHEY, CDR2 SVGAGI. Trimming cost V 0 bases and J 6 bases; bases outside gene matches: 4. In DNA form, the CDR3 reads TGTGCCAGCAGTTACTCGGCGACAGGGGGCTCTGAAGCTTTCTTT. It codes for CASSYSATGGSEAFF.

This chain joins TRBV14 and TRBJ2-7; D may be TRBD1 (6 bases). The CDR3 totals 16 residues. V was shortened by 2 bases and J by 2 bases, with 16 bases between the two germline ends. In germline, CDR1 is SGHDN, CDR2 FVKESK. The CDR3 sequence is CASSQNWGQRTYEQYF. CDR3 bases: TGTGCCAGCAGCCAAAATTGGGGGCAGCGGACCTACGAGCAGTACTTC.

The CDR3 nucleotides read TGCGCCAGCAGCTTGGATCCAGACTCCTACGAGCAGTACTTC. This gives the protein CASSLDPDSYEQYF. This chain uses TRBV5-1 with TRBJ2-7, with unresolved D. Between the trimmed V and J ends, which lost 0 bases and 0 bases, there was a span of 7 bases. CDR1 is SGHRS and CDR2 is YFSETQ in the germline V gene. The CDR3 runs to 14 residues.

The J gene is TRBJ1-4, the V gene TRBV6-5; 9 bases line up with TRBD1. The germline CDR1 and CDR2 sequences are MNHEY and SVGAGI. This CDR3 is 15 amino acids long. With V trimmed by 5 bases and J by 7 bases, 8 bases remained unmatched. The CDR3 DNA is TGTGCCAGCAGTGTCAACAGGGGGCGCTCTGAAAAACTGTTTTTT. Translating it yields CASSVNRGRSEKLFF.

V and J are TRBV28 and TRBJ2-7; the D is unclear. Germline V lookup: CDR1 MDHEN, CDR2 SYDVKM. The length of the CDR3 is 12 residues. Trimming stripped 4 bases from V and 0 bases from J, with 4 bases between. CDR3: CASSWSSYEQYF. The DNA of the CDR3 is TGTGCCAGCAGTTGGAGCTCCTACGAGCAGTACTTC.

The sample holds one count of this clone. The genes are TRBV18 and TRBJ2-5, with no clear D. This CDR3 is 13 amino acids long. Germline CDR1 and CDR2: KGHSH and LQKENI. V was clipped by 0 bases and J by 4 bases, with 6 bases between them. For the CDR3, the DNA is TGTGCCAGCTCACCACCTAGCAGAGAGACCCAGTACTTC. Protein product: CASSPPSRETQYF.

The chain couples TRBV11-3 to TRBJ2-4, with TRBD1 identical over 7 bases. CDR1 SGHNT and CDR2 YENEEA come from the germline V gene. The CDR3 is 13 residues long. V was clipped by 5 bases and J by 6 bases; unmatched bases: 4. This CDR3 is CASSRTGRNIQYF. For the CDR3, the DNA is TGTGCCAGCAGCAGGACAGGCCGAAACATTCAGTACTTC.

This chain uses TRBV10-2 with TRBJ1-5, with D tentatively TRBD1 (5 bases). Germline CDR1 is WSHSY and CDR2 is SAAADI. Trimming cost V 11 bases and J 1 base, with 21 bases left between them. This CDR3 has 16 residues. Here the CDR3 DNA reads TGCGCCCACGAGGTAACGGGGGGACCGAGCAATCAGCCCCAGCATTTT. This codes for CAHEVTGGPSNQPQHF.

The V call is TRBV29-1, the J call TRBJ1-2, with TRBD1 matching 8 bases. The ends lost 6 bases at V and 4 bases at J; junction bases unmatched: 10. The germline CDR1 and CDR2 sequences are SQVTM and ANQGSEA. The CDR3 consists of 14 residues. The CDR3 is CSVGPGQVGYGYTF. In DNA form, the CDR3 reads TGCAGCGTGGGGCCGGGACAGGTCGGCTATGGCTACACCTTC.

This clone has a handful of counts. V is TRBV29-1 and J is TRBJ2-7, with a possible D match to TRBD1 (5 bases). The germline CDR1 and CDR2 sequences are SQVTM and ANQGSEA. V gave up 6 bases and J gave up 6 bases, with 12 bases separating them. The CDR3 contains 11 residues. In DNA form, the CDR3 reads TGCAGCGTACACGCAGGGCGCGAGCAGTACTTC. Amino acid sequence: CSVHAGREQYF.

CDR3 bases: TGCAGCGCAAGGACAGGGGGCAGGACCGGGGAGCTGTTTTTT. Its translation is CSARTGGRTGELFF. The chain joins TRBV29-1 to TRBJ2-2, with TRBD1 identical over 11 bases. The V gene's germline CDR1 is SQVTM and CDR2 ANQGSEA. The trim removed 7 bases at V and 5 bases at J, leaving 6 bases unmatched. This CDR3 is 14 amino acids long.

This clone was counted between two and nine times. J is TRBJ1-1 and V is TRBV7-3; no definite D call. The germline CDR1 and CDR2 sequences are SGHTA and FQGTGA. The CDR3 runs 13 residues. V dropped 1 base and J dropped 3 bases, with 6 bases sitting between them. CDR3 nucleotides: TGTGCCAGCAGCTTAATTCAGGACACTGAAGCTTTCTTT. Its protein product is CASSLIQDTEAFF.

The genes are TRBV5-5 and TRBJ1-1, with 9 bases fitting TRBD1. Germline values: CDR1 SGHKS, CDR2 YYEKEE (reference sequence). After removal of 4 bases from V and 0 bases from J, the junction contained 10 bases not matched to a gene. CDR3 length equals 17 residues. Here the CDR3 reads CASSGGTGNLLNTEAFF. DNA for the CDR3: TGTGCCAGCAGCGGTGGGACAGGGAACCTCCTGAACACTGAAGCTTTCTTT.

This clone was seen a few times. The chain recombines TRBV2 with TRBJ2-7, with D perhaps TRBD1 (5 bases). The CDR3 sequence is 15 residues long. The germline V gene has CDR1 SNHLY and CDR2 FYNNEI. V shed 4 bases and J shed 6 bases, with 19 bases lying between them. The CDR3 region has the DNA TGTGCCAGCAGTGCCTATTCAGGGTTTTCGGGCGAGCAGTACTTC. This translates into CASSAYSGFSGEQYF.

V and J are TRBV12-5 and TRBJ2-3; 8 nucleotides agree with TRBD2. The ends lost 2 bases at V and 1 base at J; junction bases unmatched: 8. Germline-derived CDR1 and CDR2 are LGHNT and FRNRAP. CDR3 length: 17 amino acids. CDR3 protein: CASGLITSGWGTDTQYF. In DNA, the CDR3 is TGTGCTAGTGGTTTGATAACTAGCGGATGGGGCACAGATACGCAGTATTTT.

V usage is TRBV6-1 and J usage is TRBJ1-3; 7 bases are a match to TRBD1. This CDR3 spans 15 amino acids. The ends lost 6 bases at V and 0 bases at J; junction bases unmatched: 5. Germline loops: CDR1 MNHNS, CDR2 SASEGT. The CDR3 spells CASRLGQSSGNTIYF. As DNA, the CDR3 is TGTGCCAGCAGGTTGGGACAGAGCTCTGGAAACACCATATATTTT.

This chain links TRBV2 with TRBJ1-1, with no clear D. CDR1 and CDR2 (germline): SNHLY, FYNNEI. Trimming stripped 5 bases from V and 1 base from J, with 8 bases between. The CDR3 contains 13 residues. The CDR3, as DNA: TGTGCCAGCAGTCTAGACTGGAACACTGAAGCTTTCTTT. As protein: CASSLDWNTEAFF.

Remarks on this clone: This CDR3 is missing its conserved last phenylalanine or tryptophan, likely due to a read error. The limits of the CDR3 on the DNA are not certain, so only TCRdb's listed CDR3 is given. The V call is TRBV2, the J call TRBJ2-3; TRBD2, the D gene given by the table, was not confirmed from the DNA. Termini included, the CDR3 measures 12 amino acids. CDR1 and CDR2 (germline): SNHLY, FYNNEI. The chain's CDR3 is CASKEASGYPRL.

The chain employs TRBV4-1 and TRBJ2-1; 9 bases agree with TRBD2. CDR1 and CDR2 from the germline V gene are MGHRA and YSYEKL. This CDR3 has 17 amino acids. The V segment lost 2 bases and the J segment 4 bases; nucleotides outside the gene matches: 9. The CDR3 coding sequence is TGCGCCAGCAGCCAAACCCTTAGCGGGGGACCATACAATGAGCAGTTCTTC. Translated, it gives CASSQTLSGGPYNEQFF.